The rows below give T cell receptor beta chains drawn from one sample of a study of prognosis after radiotherapy for stage I lung cancer. TCRdb re-analysed the multiplex PCR reads in MiXCR, keeping a single row per CDR3 protein. The sample has about 13,000 distinct CDR3 sequences, roughly 50% seen once. The specimen comprised PBMCs, sampled before or after stereotactic body radiation therapy (not recorded which). Receptor source: a donor of 50 years or more with non-small cell lung cancer. CDR3s include the opening cysteine and the closing phenylalanine or tryptophan.

V gene: TRBV24-1
CDR3 length: 11
J gene: TRBJ1-1
CDR3 protein: CATRQNTEAFF

V gene: TRBV7-2
CDR3 length: 16
J gene: TRBJ2-3
CDR3 protein: CASSLGGSGRFDTQYF

V gene: TRBV20-1
CDR3 length: 12
J gene: TRBJ2-1
CDR3 protein: CSASFLDNEQFF

V gene: TRBV30
CDR3 length: 10
J gene: TRBJ2-1
CDR3 protein: CAWGRREQFF

V gene: TRBV11-2
CDR3 length: 14
J gene: TRBJ2-5
CDR3 protein: CASSFTGAKEAQYF

V gene: TRBV19
CDR3 length: 14
J gene: TRBJ2-7
CDR3 protein: CASSHRDMTAVQYF

V gene: TRBV30
CDR3 length: 12
J gene: TRBJ1-6
CDR3 protein: CAWSKQGGALHF

V gene: TRBV25-1
CDR3 length: 13
J gene: TRBJ2-1
CDR3 protein: CASSAQGYNEQFF

V gene: TRBV20-1
CDR3 length: 14
J gene: TRBJ2-5
CDR3 protein: CSARDWGRQEIQYF

V gene: TRBV29-1
CDR3 length: 14
J gene: TRBJ2-7
CDR3 protein: CSVALSGTPYEQYF

V gene: TRBV20-1
CDR3 length: 13
J gene: TRBJ2-1
CDR3 protein: CSARGLAGYEQFF

V gene: TRBV20-1
CDR3 length: 16
J gene: TRBJ2-7
CDR3 protein: CSARGLAGRGGFEQYF

V gene: TRBV6-1
CDR3 length: 15
J gene: TRBJ2-5
CDR3 protein: CASSEDAGSAETQYF

V gene: TRBV2
CDR3 length: 14
J gene: TRBJ1-2
CDR3 protein: CASSVGGNLYGYTF

V gene: TRBV12-3/TRBV12-4
CDR3 length: 15
J gene: TRBJ2-2
CDR3 protein: CASSPGTANTGELFF

V gene: TRBV5-5
CDR3 length: 15
J gene: TRBJ1-2
CDR3 protein: CASSLRDGANYGYTF

V gene: TRBV6-1
CDR3 length: 14
J gene: TRBJ1-6
CDR3 protein: CASRWTGENSPLHF

V gene: TRBV6-1
CDR3 length: 12
J gene: TRBJ2-1
CDR3 protein: CASGSSWNEQFF

V gene: TRBV3-1
CDR3 length: 18
J gene: TRBJ2-5
CDR3 protein: CASSHSRPGTSGRKTQYF

V gene: TRBV12-3/TRBV12-4
CDR3 length: 16
J gene: TRBJ1-3
CDR3 protein: CASSLAGQGSGNTIYF

V gene: TRBV20-1
CDR3 length: 16
J gene: TRBJ2-3
CDR3 protein: CSARLPRGRVTDTQYF

V gene: TRBV9
CDR3 length: 16
J gene: TRBJ2-3
CDR3 protein: CASSPTGGGLSDTQYF

V gene: TRBV30
CDR3 length: 11
J gene: TRBJ1-2
CDR3 protein: CAWRASYGYTF

V gene: TRBV18
CDR3 length: 14
J gene: TRBJ2-2
CDR3 protein: CASSPRTETGELFF

V gene: TRBV7-2
CDR3 length: 14
J gene: TRBJ2-7
CDR3 protein: CASSSLAGTYEQYF

V gene: TRBV19
CDR3 length: 14
J gene: TRBJ1-5
CDR3 protein: CASSTAQESQPQHF

V gene: TRBV9
CDR3 length: 15
J gene: TRBJ2-7
CDR3 protein: CASSVGASGSYEQYF

V gene: TRBV5-5
CDR3 length: 15
J gene: TRBJ2-3
CDR3 protein: CASSKLAGGADTQYF

V gene: TRBV7-9
CDR3 length: 15
J gene: TRBJ2-6
CDR3 protein: CASSLAESGANVLTF

V gene: TRBV11-2
CDR3 length: 17
J gene: TRBJ2-7
CDR3 protein: CASSLVGRDRGTYEQYF

V gene: TRBV14
CDR3 length: 12
J gene: TRBJ2-3
CDR3 protein: CASCLSGDTQYF